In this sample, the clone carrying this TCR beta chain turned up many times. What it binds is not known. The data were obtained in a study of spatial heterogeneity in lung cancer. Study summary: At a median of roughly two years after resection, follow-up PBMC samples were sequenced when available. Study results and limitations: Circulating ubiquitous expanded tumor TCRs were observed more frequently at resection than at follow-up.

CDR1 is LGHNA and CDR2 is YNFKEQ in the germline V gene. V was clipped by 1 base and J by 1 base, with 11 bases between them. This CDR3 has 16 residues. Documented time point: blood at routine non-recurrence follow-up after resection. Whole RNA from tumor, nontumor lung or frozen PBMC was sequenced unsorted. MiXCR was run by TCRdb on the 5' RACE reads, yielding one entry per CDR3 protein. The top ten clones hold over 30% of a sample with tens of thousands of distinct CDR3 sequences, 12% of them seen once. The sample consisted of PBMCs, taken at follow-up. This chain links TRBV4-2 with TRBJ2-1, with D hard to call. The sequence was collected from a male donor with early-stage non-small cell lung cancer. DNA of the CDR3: TGTGCCAGCAGCCAAGCCCTCTTAGCTTCCTACAATGAGCAGTTCTTC. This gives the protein CASSQALLASYNEQFF.